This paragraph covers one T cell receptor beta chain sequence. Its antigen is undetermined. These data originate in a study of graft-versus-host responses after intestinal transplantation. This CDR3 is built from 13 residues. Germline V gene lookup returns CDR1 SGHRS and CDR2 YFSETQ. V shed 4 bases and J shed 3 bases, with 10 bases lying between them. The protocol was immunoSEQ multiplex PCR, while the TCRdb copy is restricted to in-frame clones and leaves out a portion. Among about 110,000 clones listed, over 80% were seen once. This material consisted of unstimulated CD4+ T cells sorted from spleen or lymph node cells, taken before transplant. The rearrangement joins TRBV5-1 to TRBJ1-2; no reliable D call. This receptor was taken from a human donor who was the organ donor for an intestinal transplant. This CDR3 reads CASSLNVDYGYTF. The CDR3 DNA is TGCGCCAGCAGCCTAAATGTGGACTATGGCTACACCTTC.